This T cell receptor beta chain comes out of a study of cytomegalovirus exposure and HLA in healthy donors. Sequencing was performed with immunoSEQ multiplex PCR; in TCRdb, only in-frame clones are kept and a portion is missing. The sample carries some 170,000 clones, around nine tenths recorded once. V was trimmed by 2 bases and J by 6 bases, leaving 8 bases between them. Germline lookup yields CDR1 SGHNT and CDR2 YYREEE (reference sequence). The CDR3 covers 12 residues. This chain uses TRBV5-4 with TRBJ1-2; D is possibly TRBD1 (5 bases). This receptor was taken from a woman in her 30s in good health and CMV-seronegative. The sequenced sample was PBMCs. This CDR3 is CASSFEQDGYTF. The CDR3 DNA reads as TGTGCCAGCAGCTTTGAACAGGATGGCTACACCTTC.